This TCR beta chain was documented in a study of blood T cell repertoires in COVID-19. Study-wide background: Nucleic acid was either cDNA or gDNA, and it came from T cells, B-cell-depleted T cells, or PBMCs.

Germline assignment: CDR1 MRHNA and CDR2 SNTAGT. Trimming left V 2 bases short and J 0 bases short, with 14 bases between. This CDR3 spans 17 amino acids. In the original processing: Amplification of reference gene primers provided the estimated nucleated cell counts. Clones were read by immunoSEQ multiplex PCR, and TCRdb kept only the in-frame ones, dropping some. D and trimming were read from the DNA, whereas the V and J calls and clone size are those reported in that table. Of about 350,000 clones in the sample, approximately 87% were seen once. This clone turned up a few times. The sequenced sample consisted of peripheral blood. The receptor's source is a woman aged 45-65 years with COVID-19, enrolled during active disease. The chain links TRBV6-4 to TRBJ1-3; TRBD1 is a possible D gene (5 bases). CDR3 DNA sequence: TGTGCCAGCAGTGACCCGAGGGAGGGGCCCTCTGGAAACACCATATATTTT. It encodes CASSDPREGPSGNTIYF.